A selection of T cell receptor beta chains follows, all from one sample in a study of T cells in Graves' hyperthyroidism and ophthalmopathy. TCRdb re-called the multiplex PCR reads with MiXCR, one entry per CDR3 protein. The sample lists some 420,000 distinct CDR3 sequences; around 15% were seen once. The sequencing sample was made of blood. The receptors derive from a woman aged 18-29 years with Graves' hyperthyroidism. The CDR3 runs from the conserved cysteine through the conserved F or W. Each record gives: V gene, J gene, D gene, clone size, CDR3 protein, CDR3 DNA. D genes are given only for firm matches. Rows give clone size only sometimes, using once, few, many, or a class for an expanded clone.

>TRBV7-9|TRBJ1-1|.|many
CASSLGFGENTEAFF
TGTGCCAGCAGCTTAGGCTTTGGAGAGAACACTGAAGCTTTCTTT
>TRBV5-6|TRBJ1-6|TRBD1|few
CASSLDKGQSNSPLHF
TGTGCCAGCAGCTTGGATAAGGGACAGTCAAATTCACCCCTCCACTTT
>TRBV2|TRBJ1-4|.|many
CASSAHKGEKLFF
TGTGCCAGCAGCGCCCATAAGGGGGAAAAACTGTTTTTT
>TRBV7-2|TRBJ1-4|.|few
CASSLDGDLLSEKLFF
TGTGCCAGCAGCTTAGATGGAGACCTCTTGAGTGAAAAACTGTTTTTT
>TRBV5-1|TRBJ2-3|.|.
CASSLAKSTDTQYF
TGCGCCAGCAGCTTGGCCAAGAGCACAGATACGCAGTATTTT
>TRBV6-1|TRBJ2-7|TRBD2|few
CASSRLAGGGEQYF
TGTGCCAGCAGTCGGCTAGCGGGAGGGGGCGAGCAGTACTTC
>TRBV29-1|TRBJ1-5|.|.
CSIRQGSNQPQHF
TGCAGCATCCGTCAGGGGAGCAATCAGCCCCAGCATTTT
>TRBV19|TRBJ2-4|.|.
CASSIGGKLAKNIQYF
TGTGCCAGTAGTATAGGTGGGAAGCTGGCCAAAAACATTCAGTACTTC
>TRBV30|TRBJ2-7|TRBD1|few
CAWNNWRDRENEQYF
TGTGCCTGGAATAACTGGCGGGACAGGGAAAACGAGCAGTACTTC
>TRBV12-3/TRBV12-4|TRBJ2-7|TRBD2|many
CASSFGTSGYEQYF
TGTGCCAGCAGTTTTGGGACTAGCGGTTACGAGCAGTACTTC
>TRBV11-2|TRBJ2-7|.|few
CASTGRWGAYEQYF
TGTGCCAGCACCGGACGGTGGGGGGCCTACGAGCAGTACTTC
>TRBV19|TRBJ2-5|TRBD1|.
CASSGQGAEETQYF
TGTGCCAGTAGTGGACAGGGGGCGGAAGAGACCCAGTACTTC
>TRBV30|TRBJ1-2|.|many
CAWSGNLDAGGYTF
TGTGCCTGGAGCGGAAACCTGGACGCGGGAGGCTACACCTTC
>TRBV6-1|TRBJ1-6|.|.
CASSESRRRALSSYNSPLHF
TGTGCCAGCAGTGAATCTCGGCGAAGGGCCCTGAGCTCCTATAATTCACCCCTCCACTTT
>TRBV7-9|TRBJ2-7|.|many
CASSLAAAYYEQYF
TGTGCCAGCAGCTTAGCAGCGGCCTACTACGAGCAGTACTTC
>TRBV19|TRBJ1-1|.|many
CASTSSGASGTEAFF
TGTGCCAGTACTTCCAGTGGGGCCTCAGGCACTGAAGCTTTCTTT
>TRBV3-1|TRBJ1-1|TRBD1|many
CASSPGQLMNTEAFF
TGTGCCAGCAGCCCGGGACAGCTAATGAACACTGAAGCTTTCTTT
>TRBV7-2|TRBJ1-1|TRBD1|.
CASSYMGTGPGAFF
TGTGCCAGCAGTTATATGGGGACAGGGCCTGGGGCTTTCTTT
>TRBV5-1|TRBJ2-3|.|many
CASSLEGPTDTQYF
TGCGCCAGCAGCTTGGAGGGTCCGACAGATACGCAGTATTTT
>TRBV7-9|TRBJ1-1|TRBD1|.
CASSHQGTVNTEAFF
TGTGCCAGCAGCCATCAGGGGACAGTGAACACTGAAGCTTTCTTT
>TRBV24-1|TRBJ2-7|TRBD2|many
CATSDLPRTSGRPRSSYEQYF
TGTGCCACCAGTGATTTGCCGCGGACTAGCGGGAGGCCTAGGAGCTCCTACGAGCAGTACTTC
>TRBV25-1|TRBJ1-2|TRBD1|many
CASSEGGQGNYGYTF
TGTGCCAGCAGTGAGGGGGGACAGGGGAACTATGGCTACACCTTC
>TRBV5-1|TRBJ2-2|.|few
CASSLPREGRGPIAGELFF
TGCGCCAGCAGCTTGCCCCGGGAGGGCAGGGGGCCAATAGCCGGGGAGCTGTTTTTT
>TRBV7-3|TRBJ1-1|.|many
CASSLNAGNTEAFF
TGTGCCAGCAGCTTAAATGCAGGGAACACTGAAGCTTTCTTT